Below, one T cell receptor beta chain is given with its context. Its antigen is unknown. The data were taken from a study of shared clonotypes between healthy human individuals. Study observations and caveats: Naive subsets generally exceeded memory subsets in estimated richness.

Profiled with immunoSEQ multiplex PCR; TCRdb holds only in-frame clones, not every one. The sample has about 2.3 million clones, approximately 95% seen once; the top ten hold 0.3% to 0.4%. Sequenced material: naive CD4+ T cells from PBMCs. Subset here: CD45RA+ positively selected. The sequence was collected from a man between 18 and 29 years old in good health. Some clones in this sample may be carry-over from other donors' samples.

The CDR3 here is CASAGKSDTQYF. In nucleotides, the CDR3 is TGTGCCAGCGCAGGAAAATCAGATACGCAGTATTTT. The chain combines TRBV11-3 with TRBJ2-3; D gene ambiguous. V shed 8 bases and J shed 4 bases, with 10 bases lying between them. The CDR3 has 12 amino acids. In germline, CDR1 is SGHNT, CDR2 YENEEA. The full variable domain, in which reference TRBV11-3 and TRBJ2-3 provide the parts outside the CDR3, is EAGVVQSPRYKIIEKKQPVAFWCNPISGHNTLYWYLQNLGQGPELLIRYENEEAVDDSQLPKDRFSAERLKGVDSTLKIQPAELGDSAVYLCASAGKSDTQYFGPGTRLTVL.